The 3 T cell receptor beta chains given below trace back to one sample, sequenced in a study of OX40 agonist ivuxolimab in advanced cancers. Receptors were amplified or captured by the immunoSEQ multiplex PCR assay. The clones in this table, taken by TCRdb from immuneACCESS, are in-frame only. Not every clone is retained; where verified, under half of the shortfall comes from an unresolved V gene, and the cause of the rest is unknown. The sample yields roughly 92,000 clones; under 90% were counted once. The ten largest account for about 5.5% of the sample. The source was CD4+ or CD8+ T cells sorted from blood, collected in a trial of the OX40 agonist ivuxolimab. These receptors originate from an adult with an advanced solid tumor such as melanoma, head and neck, liver or kidney cancer.

The chain has TRBV5-1 and TRBJ1-2; TRBD1 matches 11 bases. The trim removed 6 bases at V and 6 bases at J, leaving 4 bases unmatched. The germline CDR1 and CDR2 sequences are SGHRS and YFSETQ. There are 13 residues in the CDR3. In nucleotides, the CDR3 is TGCGCCAGCACCGGGACAGGGGGTCATGGCTACACCTTC. Its protein is CASTGTGGHGYTF.

The chain has TRBV27 and TRBJ2-4; tentative D call: TRBD2 (6 bases). The germline V and J ends were trimmed by 8 bases and 7 bases, with 15 bases remaining between them. The V gene's germline CDR1 is MNHEY and CDR2 SMNVEV (reference sequence). The CDR3 is 13 residues long. CDR3 amino acids: CASHLTGENIQYF. Here the CDR3 DNA reads TGTGCCAGCCACCTTACGGGGGAGAACATTCAGTACTTC.

This clone was detected once. This chain joins TRBV5-6 and TRBJ2-1, with 7 positions matching TRBD2. CDR3 length: 16 amino acids. The junction had 5 bases not matched to a gene; V was cut back by 0 bases and J by 2 bases. Germline V lookup: CDR1 SGHDT, CDR2 YYEEEE. The CDR3 DNA sequence: TGTGCCAGCAGCTTGGCGTCTAGCGGAGCCTACAATGAGCAGTTCTTC. This translates into CASSLASSGAYNEQFF.